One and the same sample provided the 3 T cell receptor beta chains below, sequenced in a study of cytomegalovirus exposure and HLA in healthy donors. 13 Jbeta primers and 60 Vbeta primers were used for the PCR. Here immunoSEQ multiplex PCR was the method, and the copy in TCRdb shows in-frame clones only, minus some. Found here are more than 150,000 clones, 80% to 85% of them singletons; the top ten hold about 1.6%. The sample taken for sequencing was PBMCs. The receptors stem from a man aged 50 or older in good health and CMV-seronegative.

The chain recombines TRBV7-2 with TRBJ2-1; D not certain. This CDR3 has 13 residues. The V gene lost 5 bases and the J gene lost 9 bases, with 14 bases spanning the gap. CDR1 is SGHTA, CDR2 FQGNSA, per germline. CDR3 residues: CASSLLTAAEQFF. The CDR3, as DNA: TGTGCCAGCAGCCTACTTACCGCGGCTGAGCAGTTCTTC.

The CDR3 DNA sequence: TGTGCCAGCAGTGAACCACCTAACTACGAGCAGTACTTC. It translates to CASSEPPNYEQYF. The gene calls are TRBV25-1 and TRBJ2-7; no clear D. Trimming pared 2 bases from V and 3 bases from J, leaving 8 bases between. The CDR3 totals 13 residues. The germline V gene encodes CDR1 MGHDK and CDR2 SYGVNS.

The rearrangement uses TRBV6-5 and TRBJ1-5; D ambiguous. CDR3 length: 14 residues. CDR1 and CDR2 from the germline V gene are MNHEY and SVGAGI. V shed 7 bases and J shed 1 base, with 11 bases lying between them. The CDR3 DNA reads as TGTGCCAGCAAACAGTCCCGGAGCAATCAGCCCCAGCATTTT. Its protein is CASKQSRSNQPQHF.